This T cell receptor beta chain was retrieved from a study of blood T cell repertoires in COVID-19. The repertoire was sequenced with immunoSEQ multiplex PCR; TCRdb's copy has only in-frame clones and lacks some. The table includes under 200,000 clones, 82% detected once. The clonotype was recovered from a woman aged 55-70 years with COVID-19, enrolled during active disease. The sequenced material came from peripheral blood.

CDR3: CASSLYLQTEAFF. CDR3 DNA: TGTGCCAGCAGTTTATATCTCCAGACTGAAGCTTTCTTT. The chain links TRBV27 to TRBJ1-1; the D is unclear. Trimming shortened V by 1 base and J by 5 bases, and 8 bases separated the two germline ends. Germline V gives CDR1 MNHEY, CDR2 SMNVEV (reference sequence). The CDR3 loop spans 13 amino acids.